The 8 T cell receptor beta chains below were found in one sample sequenced in a study of glioma-infiltrating T cells. Using RNA template, CDR3s of TCR alpha and beta were amplified with iRepertoire arm-PCR. TCRdb redid the calling of the multiplex PCR reads with MiXCR, one entry per CDR3 protein. There are more than 300,000 distinct CDR3 sequences in the sample; less than 50% occur only once, and around 13% lies in the top ten. The sequenced material came from glioma tissue, nonneoplastic brain tissue, or PBMCs (not recorded which). The receptors here all came from a human donor with low-grade glioma or glioblastoma, undergoing nonglioma brain surgery, or in good health (not recorded which).

A word on this clonotype: This may be a read error: a much more frequent sequence differs by one nucleotide. This is likely a read error, given that the CDR3 carries no conserved phenylalanine or tryptophan at its end. The rearrangement links TRBV6-1 to TRBJ2-5; D tentatively reads TRBD1 or TRBD2 (7 bases each). The ends were cut back, 7 bases at V and 3 bases at J, with 12 bases in the middle. The CDR3 extends over 13 amino acids. In germline, CDR1 is MNHNS, CDR2 SASEGT. DNA for the CDR3: TGTGCCAGCAACAGGGGAGGGGAAGAGACCCAGTACCTC. Its translation: CASNRGGEETQYL.

The chain carries TRBV20-1 and TRBJ2-3; a possible D gene is TRBD2 (6 bases). Trimming stripped 3 bases from V and 2 bases from J, with 18 bases between. This CDR3 spans 16 amino acids. Germline V CDR1 and CDR2: DFQATT, SNEGSKA (reference sequence). CDR3 sequence: CSARGWIAVITDTQYF. CDR3 nucleotides: TGCAGTGCTAGGGGGTGGATAGCGGTTATCACAGATACGCAGTATTTT.

The chain links TRBV7-8 to TRBJ2-5, with D perhaps TRBD1 or TRBD2 (6 bases each). Trimming cost V 5 bases and J 5 bases, with 18 bases left between them. The CDR3 is 15 residues long. Germline lookup yields CDR1 SGHVS and CDR2 FQNEAQ. This CDR3 reads CASSPLSGAPETQYF. Written as DNA, the CDR3 is TGTGCCAGCAGCCCGTTGTCGGGGGCCCCCGAGACCCAGTACTTC.

V and J are TRBV6-5 and TRBJ2-2, with 7 bases identical to TRBD2. This CDR3 has 14 amino acids. V shed 5 bases and J 5 bases; nucleotides not matched to a gene: 5. Germline loops: CDR1 MNHEY, CDR2 SVGAGI. The CDR3 sequence is CASSNLAVTGELFF. The CDR3 coding sequence is TGTGCCAGCAGTAACCTAGCGGTGACCGGGGAGCTGTTTTTT.

As for this clonotype: The junction differs from germline at one of its ends, possibly a read error. The rearrangement joins TRBV27 to TRBJ2-2, with a weak D call TRBD2 (5 bases). The CDR3 extends over 12 amino acids. Germline CDR1 is MNHEY and CDR2 is SMNVEV (reference sequence). For the CDR3, the DNA is TGTGCCAGCAGTGAGGTATCCGGGGAGCTGTCTTTT. This gives the protein CASSEVSGELSF.

The chain is built from TRBV29-1 and TRBJ2-7; D may be TRBD2 (6 bases). Germline V lookup: CDR1 SQVTM, CDR2 ANQGSEA. Between the trimmed V and J ends, which lost 2 bases and 2 bases, there was a span of 10 bases. The CDR3 runs to 13 residues. CDR3 region: CSVELAETYEQYF. The CDR3 nucleotides are TGCAGCGTTGAATTAGCGGAGACCTACGAGCAGTACTTC.

The CDR3 DNA sequence: TGTGCCAGCAGCGATCCTCGGGAGTCTAGCACAGATACGCAGTATTTT. As protein: CASSDPRESSTDTQYF. The chain is built from TRBV5-4 and TRBJ2-3; tentatively, D is TRBD2 (6 bases). The CDR3 covers 16 residues. The ends were cut back, 4 bases at V and 0 bases at J, with 15 bases in the middle. CDR1 is SGHNT and CDR2 is YYREEE in the germline V gene (reference sequence).

Notes on this clonotype: A much more abundant neighbour one base away suggests this may be a read error. The rearrangement joins TRBV6-1 to TRBJ2-5; D possibly matches TRBD1 or TRBD2 (5 bases each). The germline V gene encodes CDR1 MNHNS and CDR2 SASEGT. This CDR3 spans 14 amino acids. CDR3 in DNA: TGTGCCAGCAGCTCGGGACCCCGGAGTGAGACCAAGTACTTC. Its translation is CASSSGPRSETKYF.